The TCR beta chain under discussion was sequenced for a study of shared clonotypes between healthy human individuals. Study details: There were three CD4 naive, three CD4 memory, two CD8 naive and one CD8 memory plates per donor.

Naive CD8 cells comprised CD45RO-negative, CCR7-positively selected cells, excluding terminally differentiated effector memory CD45RA+ cells. V shed 6 bases and J shed 3 bases, with 15 bases lying between them. The germline CDR1 and CDR2 sequences are MNHEY and SMNVEV (reference sequence). The CDR3 is 15 amino acids. Sequencing was performed with immunoSEQ multiplex PCR; in TCRdb, only in-frame clones are kept and a portion is missing. The data show fewer than 1 million clones, approximately 97% seen once. The TCR originated in a man younger than 45 in good health. The V gene is TRBV27, the J gene TRBJ1-3, with a tentative D call TRBD1 (6 bases). Sequenced material: naive CD8+ T cells sorted from blood. CDR3 region: CASSRPGDSGNTIYF. In DNA, the CDR3 is TGTGCCAGCAGCCGTCCAGGGGATAGTGGAAACACCATATATTTT.